Each of the 21 T cell receptor beta chains below was sequenced from the same sample in a study of shared T cell receptors in the human thymus. Sequencing was performed with immunoSEQ multiplex PCR; in TCRdb, only in-frame clones are kept and a portion is missing. The data hold about 610,000 clones, with around 87% observed a single time. Separately, the same data were catalogued under a study of human thymus T cells.

What was sequenced was thymocytes. The receptors come from a boy in the first two years of life with a congenital heart defect.

The chain joins TRBV28 to TRBJ1-5; the match to TRBD1 covers 9 bases. From germline, CDR1 is MDHEN and CDR2 SYDVKM. After removal of 5 bases from V and 5 bases from J, the junction contained 7 bases not matched to a gene. This CDR3 is 15 amino acids long. CDR3 DNA sequence: TGTGCCAGCAGTCTAAGGACAGGGGACTATCAGCCCCAGCATTTT. Protein sequence: CASSLRTGDYQPQHF.

This clone was picked up one time. The chain uses TRBV6-4 and TRBJ2-3, with 8 bases lining up with TRBD2. In germline, CDR1 is MRHNA, CDR2 SNTAGT. The CDR3 extends over 16 amino acids. The J segment lost 5 bases and the V segment lost 4 bases, leaving 11 bases of the junction unmatched. This chain's CDR3 is CASSAYSGTLKDTQYF. The CDR3 bases are TGTGCCAGCAGTGCCTATAGCGGGACGCTGAAAGATACGCAGTATTTT.

The genes are TRBV5-1 and TRBJ2-3; TRBD2 agrees at 10 bases. J was trimmed by 2 bases and V by 0 bases; bases with no gene match: 9. This CDR3 comprises 18 residues. Germline V gene lookup returns CDR1 SGHRS and CDR2 YFSETQ. The CDR3 spells CASSLGGLAEAVTDTQYF. DNA for the CDR3: TGCGCCAGCAGCTTGGGAGGACTAGCGGAAGCTGTCACAGATACGCAGTATTTT.

The sample holds a few counts of this clone. The gene calls are TRBV7-8 and TRBJ2-3; 8 bases are a match to TRBD1. The ends lost 1 base at V and 1 base at J; junction bases unmatched: 7. The CDR3 loop spans 17 amino acids. The germline gives CDR1 SGHVS, CDR2 FQNEAQ. The CDR3 DNA sequence: TGTGCCAGCAGCTTAGTGGGCAGGGGGCATGGCACAGATACGCAGTATTTT. Its translation: CASSLVGRGHGTDTQYF.

V gene TRBV10-3 combines with J gene TRBJ2-7; 16 bases are shared with TRBD2. Per germline, CDR1 ENHRY and CDR2 SYGVKD. V was pared by 8 bases and J by 0 bases, with 4 bases of the junction left unmatched. CDR3 length: 16 amino acids. As DNA, the CDR3 is TGTGCCATCGGGACTAGCGGGGGGGTCAGCTCCTACGAGCAGTACTTC. It is translated as CAIGTSGGVSSYEQYF.

CDR3 DNA sequence: TGCAGCGCCGACTTGCCCATAGGACTAGCGGGAATGGGGTCCTACAATGAGCAGTTCTTC. This gives the protein CSADLPIGLAGMGSYNEQFF. The rearrangement joins TRBV29-1 to TRBJ2-1, with 12 bases lining up with TRBD2. V was pared by 7 bases and J by 1 base, with 20 bases of the junction left unmatched. There are 20 residues in the CDR3. Germline V gene sequence: CDR1 SQVTM, CDR2 ANQGSEA.

This clone occurred once. The rearrangement links TRBV5-4 to TRBJ2-7; possible D gene TRBD2, 5 bases. CDR1 is SGHNT and CDR2 is YYREEE in the germline V gene (reference sequence). The V end was cut by 6 bases, the J end by 6 bases, with 34 bases between. This CDR3 is built from 19 residues. The CDR3 coding sequence is TGTGCCAGCACCCTGAAAGGGTCGCGGCTAGCAGACAAAGAGGGCGAGCAGTACTTC. As protein: CASTLKGSRLADKEGEQYF.

The chain recombines TRBV6-4 with TRBJ2-5; the D gene is possibly TRBD2 (6 bases). V lost 5 bases and J lost 5, with 18 bases in between. CDR1 MRHNA and CDR2 SNTAGT come from the germline V gene. The length of the CDR3 is 15 residues. CDR3 DNA: TGTGCCAGCAGTAGGTCCCGGGGGTCCGGGGAGACCCAGTACTTC. As protein: CASSRSRGSGETQYF.

V gene TRBV10-3 combines with J gene TRBJ2-1; 8 bases are shared with TRBD2. The CDR3 runs 13 residues. Germline-derived CDR1 and CDR2 are ENHRY and SYGVKD. V lost 11 bases to trimming and J lost 7 bases; unmatched junction nucleotides: 10. This chain's CDR3 is CALKAGGSNEQFF. In DNA form, the CDR3 reads TGTGCCTTGAAGGCGGGAGGATCAAATGAGCAGTTCTTC.

The V call is TRBV7-9, the J call TRBJ1-2; 9 bases map to TRBD1. CDR1 is SEHNR, CDR2 FQNEAQ, per germline (reference sequence). V was clipped by 1 base and J by 4 bases; unmatched bases: 4. CDR3 length: 15 residues. CDR3 sequence reads: CASSLGDRVTYGYTF. CDR3 coding DNA: TGTGCCAGCAGCTTAGGGGACAGGGTCACCTATGGCTACACCTTC.

In this sample, this clone turned up once. V usage is TRBV19 and J usage is TRBJ2-7; D unresolved. Germline V gene data show CDR1 as LNHDA and CDR2 as SQIVND (reference sequence). Trimming took off 1 base at V and 2 bases at J, with 9 bases between the two ends. This CDR3 comprises 14 residues. This chain's CDR3 is CASSIGGRPYEQYF. The CDR3 DNA sequence: TGTGCCAGTAGTATAGGCGGCAGACCCTACGAGCAGTACTTC.

The chain recombines TRBV27 with TRBJ2-3; 8 bases line up with TRBD2. Germline V CDR1 and CDR2: MNHEY, SMNVEV (reference sequence). The trim removed 6 bases at V and 1 base at J, leaving 3 bases unmatched. The CDR3 totals 14 residues. DNA for the CDR3: TGTGCCAGCAGCGGACTAGCCGGCACAGATACGCAGTATTTT. Translating gives CASSGLAGTDTQYF.

The chain carries TRBV15 and TRBJ2-7, with 8 nucleotides matching TRBD2. The length of the CDR3 is 22 residues. Germline CDR1 is LNHNV and CDR2 is YYDKDF (reference sequence). After removal of 3 bases from V and 0 bases from J, the junction contained 25 bases not matched to a gene. The CDR3 spells CATSSDQGTRPGLAVTSYEQYF. The CDR3 DNA sequence: TGTGCCACCAGCAGTGATCAGGGTACCCGCCCAGGACTAGCAGTGACCTCCTACGAGCAGTACTTC.

The chain joins TRBV10-3 to TRBJ1-5, with a tentative D call TRBD1 (6 bases). Germline V CDR1 and CDR2: ENHRY, SYGVKD. CDR3 length equals 15 residues. V gave up 0 bases and J gave up 3 bases, with 9 bases separating them. The CDR3 loop reads CAISESTGNNQPQHF. CDR3 nucleotide sequence: TGTGCCATCAGTGAGTCGACAGGCAACAATCAGCCCCAGCATTTT.

This clone occurred a few times. This rearrangement joins TRBV15 to TRBJ1-3; a possible D gene is TRBD1 (5 bases). Germline V gene data show CDR1 as LNHNV and CDR2 as YYDKDF (reference sequence). V was shortened by 5 bases and J by 4 bases, with 18 bases between the two germline ends. This CDR3 comprises 16 residues. CDR3: CATSPRLGHHGNTIYF. CDR3 in DNA: TGTGCCACCAGCCCGCGACTCGGACATCACGGAAACACCATATATTTT.

V is TRBV11-3 and J is TRBJ2-7; 8 nucleotides match TRBD2. CDR3 length equals 15 residues. Per the germline V gene, CDR1 is SGHNT and CDR2 is YENEEA. Trimming cost V 2 bases and J 4 bases; bases outside gene matches: 7. The CDR3 here is CASSLMSGSGYEQYF. CDR3 nucleotides: TGTGCCAGCAGCTTAATGAGCGGGAGTGGATACGAGCAGTACTTC.

The genes are TRBV4-1 and TRBJ2-7; D possibly corresponds to TRBD2 (5 bases). Trimming left V 4 bases short and J 1 base short, with 14 bases between. CDR1 is MGHRA and CDR2 is YSYEKL in the germline V gene. The CDR3 sequence is 15 residues long. The CDR3 spells CASSPPASGSYEQYF. The CDR3 nucleotides read TGCGCCAGCAGCCCCCCGGCGAGCGGTTCCTACGAGCAGTACTTC.

The chain joins TRBV6-5 to TRBJ1-5; 9 nucleotides align to TRBD1. Germline V gives CDR1 MNHEY, CDR2 SVGAGI. V dropped 5 bases and J dropped 4; count of bases not matched to a gene: 6. The CDR3 sequence is 15 residues long. The CDR3: CASSRTGVGNQPQHF. The CDR3 nucleotides read TGTGCCAGCAGTCGGACAGGGGTGGGGAATCAGCCCCAGCATTTT.

The chain combines TRBV7-9 with TRBJ2-1; 7 bases match TRBD2. Losses at the gene ends were 2 bases for V and 14 bases for J; bases not matched to a gene: 9. CDR3 length: 13 residues. CDR1 is SEHNR, CDR2 FQNEAQ, per germline (reference sequence). The CDR3 DNA reads as TGTGCCAGCAGCTTAAGTCTAGCGGTGTTTAAGTTCTTC. The encoded protein is CASSLSLAVFKFF.

The V call is TRBV19, the J call TRBJ2-3; possible D gene TRBD1, 5 bases. This CDR3 is built from 14 residues. V was clipped by 10 bases and J by 1 base, with 15 bases between them. Germline V CDR1 and CDR2: LNHDA, SQIVND (reference sequence). The CDR3 sequence is CATTTAWGTDTQYF. The CDR3 DNA sequence: TGTGCCACTACGACAGCGTGGGGCACAGATACGCAGTATTTT.

The table lists this clone with a count of one. The chain has TRBV30 and TRBJ2-3, with 11 bases aligning to TRBD2. V lost 4 bases, J lost 5 bases, and 11 bases stayed unmatched. From germline, CDR1 is GTSNPN and CDR2 SVGIG (reference sequence). This CDR3 is built from 16 residues. The CDR3 is CAWTLPGSGRGDTQYF. CDR3 DNA: TGTGCCTGGACCCTCCCGGGTAGCGGGAGGGGAGATACGCAGTATTTT.